The 5 T cell receptor beta chains below all came from one sample that was sequenced in a study of PD-1 blockade in classical Hodgkin lymphoma. The repertoire was sequenced with immunoSEQ multiplex PCR; TCRdb's copy has only in-frame clones and lacks some. The sample consists of 55,000 to 60,000 clones, under 95% of them appearing once. All the patients suffered relapse after autologous stem cell transplantation, and brentuximab vedotin exposure differed. This specimen consisted of peripheral blood mononuclear cells (PBMCs), obtained before the second cycle of nivolumab. These receptor sequences come from a human donor with classical Hodgkin lymphoma.

The chain carries TRBV27 and TRBJ2-3; 12 nucleotides line up with TRBD2. Trimming at V came to 6 bases and at J to 7 bases, leaving 5 bases not matched to a gene. CDR3 length: 14 amino acids. Germline V CDR1 and CDR2: MNHEY, SMNVEV (reference sequence). DNA for the CDR3: TGTGCCAGCAGACTAGCGGGGGGCGGGCATACGCAGTATTTT. Translation gives CASRLAGGGHTQYF.

The chain uses TRBV19 and TRBJ1-5; D is undetermined. Germline V gives CDR1 LNHDA, CDR2 SQIVND (reference sequence). This CDR3 contains 16 residues. V gave up 3 bases and J gave up 0 bases, with 12 bases separating them. CDR3 sequence: CASSMRVAYSNQPQHF. The CDR3 DNA follows: TGTGCCAGTAGTATGCGGGTAGCTTATAGCAATCAGCCCCAGCATTTT.

The genes are TRBV5-1 and TRBJ1-1, with D hard to call. Germline loops: CDR1 SGHRS, CDR2 YFSETQ. V lost 4 bases to trimming and J lost 3 bases, with 13 bases between them. This CDR3 spans 14 amino acids. The DNA of the CDR3 is TGCGCCAGCAGCGATCTCCTCTCGTACACTGAAGCTTTCTTT. Its protein product is CASSDLLSYTEAFF.

The chain recombines TRBV6-6 with TRBJ2-7; weak D call: TRBD2 (5 bases). Germline V gene sequence: CDR1 MNHNY, CDR2 SVGAGI (reference sequence). The CDR3 contains 13 residues. The ends were cut back, 0 bases at V and 6 bases at J, with 9 bases in the middle. CDR3 amino acids: CASSYSGGLEQYF. Written as DNA, the CDR3 is TGTGCCAGCAGTTACTCTGGCGGGCTCGAGCAGTACTTC.

The V and J genes are TRBV7-3 and TRBJ2-1, with unresolved D. Germline V lookup: CDR1 SGHTA, CDR2 FQGTGA. The CDR3 runs 11 residues. V lost 0 bases and J lost 6, with 0 bases in between. The chain's CDR3 is CASSLTNEQFF. CDR3 DNA sequence: TGTGCCAGCAGCTTAACCAATGAGCAGTTCTTC.